The entry below gives a single T cell receptor beta chain sequence along with its context. Its cognate antigen is unknown. V was clipped by 4 bases and J by 5 bases; unmatched bases: 7. The length of the CDR3 is 16 residues. In germline, CDR1 is SNHLY, CDR2 FYNNEI. The record originates from a study of T cells in Graves' hyperthyroidism and ophthalmopathy. Points from the study as a whole: Blood held most thyroid clonotypes expanded above 0.001 frequency.

RNA transcripts yielded amplified TCR beta CDR3 regions. HTBI primers drove first-round RT-PCR of the TCR CDR3. From the multiplex PCR reads, TCRdb called clonotypes with MiXCR, one entry per CDR3 protein. Of over 650,000 distinct CDR3 sequences listed, over 40% were seen once; the top ten hold less than 9%. Uncontrolled infection, other autoimmune disease, pregnancy or lactation disqualified patients from enrolment. On the basis of clinical symptoms, serum thyroxine and TRAb, thyroid ultrasound and orbital computed tomography, diagnoses were made. This chain links TRBV2 with TRBJ2-7; TRBD2 aligns across 14 bases. Sequences were obtained from peripheral blood or thyroid tissue (not recorded which). This clonotype originated in an adult man with Graves' disease, either hyperthyroidism or ophthalmopathy (not recorded which). The CDR3 DNA follows: TGTGCCAGCAGTGGAAGGGGACTAGCGGGAGTTGACGAGCAGTACTTC. Protein sequence: CASSGRGLAGVDEQYF.